The 30 T cell receptor beta chains reported below all come from one sample, sequenced in a study of blood T cells in healthy people across ages. A second PCR, run for about 7 to 11 cycles, used a sample-barcoded 5' primer plus a J-beta primer mix. TCRdb fed the 5' RACE reads into MiXCR, producing one record per CDR3 protein. This table holds approximately 830,000 distinct CDR3 sequences, approximately 67% found once. What was sequenced was blood. These receptors were obtained from a man aged 25-45 years in good health.

The gene calls are TRBV6-2 or TRBV6-3 and TRBJ2-5; 8 bases agree with TRBD1. Judging by the DNA end, TRBJ2-7 fits better; the J call may be wrong. CDR1 MNHEY and CDR2 SVGEGT come from the germline V gene. The CDR3 length is 15 residues. The CDR3 loop reads CASSYHQGAVNEQYF. In DNA form, the CDR3 reads TGTGCCAGCAGTTACCATCAGGGGGCCGTTAACGAGCAGTACTTC.

This clonotype was seen more than once but under ten times. The chain recombines TRBV28 with TRBJ1-2; D remains unclear. The length of the CDR3 is 12 residues. V lost 4 bases, J lost 4 bases, and 7 bases lay in between. Per germline, CDR1 MDHEN and CDR2 SYDVKM. DNA of the CDR3: TGTGCCAGCAGTTATCGGATCTATGGCTACACCTTC. Its translation: CASSYRIYGYTF.

J is TRBJ2-1 and V is TRBV20-1; no definite D call. This CDR3 spans 12 amino acids. Deletions cut 5 bases from V and 6 bases from J, with 11 bases between. Germline CDR1 and CDR2: DFQATT and SNEGSKA (reference sequence). The CDR3 loop is CSAGRSINEQFF. For the CDR3, the DNA is TGCAGTGCTGGCCGTTCGATCAATGAGCAGTTCTTC.

This clonotype was recorded at least ten times. This sequence joins TRBV5-1 and TRBJ2-3; possible D gene TRBD2, 6 bases. CDR1 SGHRS and CDR2 YFSETQ come from the germline V gene. The V end was cut by 4 bases, the J end by 0 bases, with 9 bases between. The CDR3 contains 14 residues. This chain's CDR3 is CASSVGTSTDTQYF. The CDR3, as DNA: TGCGCCAGCAGCGTCGGGACTAGCACAGATACGCAGTATTTT. Full variable domain (missing parts from reference TRBV5-1 and TRBJ2-3): KAGVTQTPRYLIKTRGQQVTLSCSPISGHRSVSWYQQTPGQGLQFLFEYFSETQRNKGNFPGRFSGRQFSNSRSEMNVSTLELGDSALYLCASSVGTSTDTQYFGPGTRLTVL.

The chain joins TRBV29-1 to TRBJ2-5; unclear D gene. V gave up 3 bases and J gave up 11 bases, with 7 bases separating them. Germline loops: CDR1 SQVTM, CDR2 ANQGSEA. The CDR3 is 9 amino acids. The CDR3: CSVDDEQYF. CDR3 nucleotides: TGCAGCGTTGATGATGAGCAGTACTTC.

In this sample, this clonotype turned up a few times. The rearrangement joins TRBV4-2 to TRBJ2-6; D is unclear. Per the germline V gene, CDR1 is LGHNA and CDR2 is YNFKEQ. This CDR3 region has 16 residues. Trimming stripped 0 bases from V and 4 bases from J, with 10 bases between. The CDR3 DNA reads TGTGCCAGCAGCCAAGATGTAGCAGCGGGGGCCAACGTCCTGACTTTC. It encodes CASSQDVAAGANVLTF.

This clonotype was counted only a few times. The rearrangement links TRBV4-2 to TRBJ1-6, with 7 bases identical to TRBD1. This CDR3 has 16 amino acids. V lost 1 base, J lost 6 bases, and 6 bases stayed unmatched. From germline, CDR1 is LGHNA and CDR2 YNFKEQ. The chain's CDR3 is CASSQALGQINSPLHF. CDR3 sequence (DNA): TGTGCCAGCAGCCAAGCGCTGGGACAGATTAATTCACCCCTCCACTTT.

The genes are TRBV4-3 and TRBJ2-5; the D call may be TRBD1 or TRBD2 (5 bases each). Deletions cut 3 bases from V and 5 bases from J, with 13 bases between. The CDR3 length is 14 residues. Germline CDR1 and CDR2: LGHNA and YSLEER. CDR3 amino acids: CASSHDGGWETQYF. The DNA for the CDR3 is TGCGCCAGCAGCCACGATGGGGGTTGGGAGACCCAGTACTTC.

The chain employs TRBV18 and TRBJ2-1, with D unresolved. Germline CDR1 and CDR2: KGHSH and LQKENI. V was shortened by 6 bases and J by 0 bases, with 12 bases between the two germline ends. There are 15 residues in the CDR3. The CDR3 region has the DNA TGTGCCAGCTCCCAGTCAATCAGCTCCTACAATGAGCAGTTCTTC. Protein sequence: CASSQSISSYNEQFF.

The V gene is TRBV10-3, the J gene TRBJ2-1; 10 bases agree with TRBD1. This CDR3 contains 14 residues. The V gene's germline CDR1 is ENHRY and CDR2 SYGVKD. With V trimmed by 2 bases and J by 6 bases, 1 base remained unmatched. Here the CDR3 DNA reads TGTGCCATCAGTGAGCGGGACAGGGGCAATGAGCAGTTCTTC. It specifies CAISERDRGNEQFF.

CDR3 sequence reads: CASSLPQGPTEQYF. The CDR3 nucleotides read TGTGCCAGCAGTTTGCCCCAGGGTCCTACCGAGCAGTACTTC. The gene calls are TRBV28 and TRBJ2-4; weak D call: TRBD1 (5 bases). The J call may not be correct, given that the DNA end is closer to TRBJ2-7. The CDR3 extends over 14 amino acids. Germline V gene sequence: CDR1 MDHEN, CDR2 SYDVKM.

The chain is built from TRBV7-9 and TRBJ2-5; D is uncertain. Trimming stripped 3 bases from V and 11 bases from J, with 13 bases between. CDR1 is SEHNR, CDR2 FQNEAQ, per germline (reference sequence). This CDR3 is built from 12 residues. The CDR3 bases are TGTGCCAGCAGCTTCGGAACGAATGAGCAGTACTTC. It specifies CASSFGTNEQYF.

This clonotype has more than one count but fewer than ten. The rearrangement joins TRBV5-8 to TRBJ1-2, with D uncertain. The germline V and J ends were trimmed by 0 bases and 0 bases, with 15 bases remaining between them. CDR3 length equals 17 residues. CDR1 is SGHTS, CDR2 YDEGEE, per germline. Here the CDR3 DNA reads TGTGCCAGCAGCTTGGCTGGCTGGGATACTACTAACTATGGCTACACCTTC. Its protein is CASSLAGWDTTNYGYTF.

The chain is built from TRBV2 and TRBJ2-6; possible D gene TRBD2, 5 bases. Germline V gives CDR1 SNHLY, CDR2 FYNNEI. The V and J ends lost 7 bases and 1 base respectively, with 11 bases between them. This CDR3 comprises 15 residues. The CDR3 region is CASTSEGSGANVLTF. The CDR3 DNA follows: TGTGCCAGCACCTCTGAGGGTTCTGGGGCCAACGTCCTGACTTTC.

CDR3 sequence reads: CASSFGGGYTF. The CDR3 DNA is TGTGCCAGCAGCTTTGGGGGCGGCTACACCTTC. The gene calls are TRBV7-9 and TRBJ1-2; possible D gene TRBD1, 6 bases. V dropped 3 bases and J dropped 8 bases, with 7 bases sitting between them. Germline lookup yields CDR1 SEHNR and CDR2 FQNEAQ (reference sequence). The CDR3 is made up of 11 amino acids.

This chain joins TRBV7-6 and TRBJ2-5; possible D gene TRBD2, 5 bases. Germline V gives CDR1 SGHVS, CDR2 FNYEAQ. V lost 5 bases and J 5 bases, leaving 18 bases between the germline ends. This CDR3 has 15 amino acids. CDR3 amino acids: CASSAGSPGSETQYF. The CDR3, as DNA: TGTGCCAGCAGCGCCGGGTCCCCGGGGAGCGAGACCCAGTACTTC.

This clonotype has a handful of counts. The chain employs TRBV20-1 and TRBJ1-6; D ambiguous. Germline V gene lookup returns CDR1 DFQATT and CDR2 SNEGSKA (reference sequence). CDR3 length: 14 amino acids. V lost 6 bases to trimming and J lost 6 bases, with 15 bases between them. CDR3 region: CSAAGTAFNSPLHF. The CDR3 DNA reads as TGCAGTGCCGCTGGCACAGCATTTAATTCACCCCTCCACTTT.

This chain joins TRBV29-1 and TRBJ2-1; 8 bases match TRBD2. V gave up 6 bases and J gave up 4 bases; unmatched junction bases: 11. This CDR3 is built from 15 residues. The germline CDR1 and CDR2 sequences are SQVTM and ANQGSEA. CDR3 sequence reads: CSVGSGGAGYNEQFF. Written as DNA, the CDR3 is TGCAGCGTCGGATCGGGGGGGGCCGGGTACAATGAGCAGTTCTTC.

The genes are TRBV4-2 and TRBJ2-1; 7 nucleotides match TRBD2. The CDR3 spans 16 residues. Losses at the gene ends were 8 bases for V and 7 bases for J; bases not matched to a gene: 17. Germline CDR1 and CDR2: LGHNA and YNFKEQ. CDR3 sequence: CASGPDRTRVGNEQFF. CDR3 DNA sequence: TGTGCCAGCGGCCCAGATCGGACTAGAGTGGGAAATGAGCAGTTCTTC.

In its sample, this clonotype was seen a few times. A much larger clone is a single base away; this may be a read error. The chain combines TRBV5-1 with TRBJ2-5, with D possibly TRBD1 on 7 matching bases. Trimming took 5 bases from V and 11 from J, leaving 37 bases between them. Germline V gene lookup returns CDR1 SGHRS and CDR2 YFSETQ. The CDR3 runs to 19 residues. The chain's CDR3 is CASRGGDSAFRGIDNEQYF. In nucleotides, the CDR3 is TGCGCCAGCAGGGGCGGGGACAGCGCCTTCCGTGGGATCGACAATGAGCAGTACTTC.

As DNA, the CDR3 is TGTGCCAGCAGCGTAGGTGTTCTCCCAGAGACCCAGTACTTC. The encoded protein is CASSVGVLPETQYF. V and J are TRBV9 and TRBJ2-5; no definite D call. The germline CDR1 and CDR2 sequences are SGDLS and YYNGEE. V was cut by 0 bases and J by 4 bases, with 10 bases left in between. The CDR3 runs 14 residues.

This clonotype appeared a few times. J is TRBJ2-5 and V is TRBV29-1; TRBD2 matches at 13 bases. V lost 6 bases and J lost 0; bases outside the gene matches: 4. The CDR3 is made up of 15 amino acids. Germline V CDR1 and CDR2: SQVTM, ANQGSEA. The CDR3 coding sequence is TGCAGCGTAGGGACTAGCGGGGCCTACCAAGAGACCCAGTACTTC. Residues: CSVGTSGAYQETQYF.

The rearrangement uses TRBV7-3 and TRBJ2-1; the match to TRBD2 covers 12 bases. Per germline, CDR1 SGHTA and CDR2 FQGTGA. V gave up 2 bases and J gave up 7 bases; unmatched junction bases: 9. This CDR3 is 17 amino acids long. The CDR3 nucleotides are TGTGCCAGCAGCTTACAGCCGACTAGCGGGGGTTGGAATGAGCAGTTCTTC. Its protein product is CASSLQPTSGGWNEQFF.

With respect to this clonotype: Compared with germline, one end of the junction differs, possibly owing to a read error. In DNA, the CDR3 is TGTAGTGCTAACCGGGACAGGACCACAGATACGCAGTATTTT. It specifies CSANRDRTTDTQYF. The chain joins TRBV20-1 to TRBJ2-3; TRBD1 matches 8 bases. Germline assignment: CDR1 DFQATT and CDR2 SNEGSKA (reference sequence). The CDR3 totals 14 residues.

This clonotype was seen more than once but under ten times. The chain has TRBV12-3 or TRBV12-4 and TRBJ1-2; 9 nucleotides agree with TRBD1. Trimming removed 6 bases from V and 8 bases from J; junction bases left unmatched: 10. This CDR3 has 14 residues. The chain's CDR3 is CASRRGTGRRGYTF. CDR3 coding DNA: TGTGCCAGCAGGAGAGGGACAGGGAGGAGAGGCTACACCTTC.

This clonotype was observed a handful of times. The chain joins TRBV20-1 to TRBJ2-3; possible D gene TRBD2, 6 bases. Germline V gives CDR1 DFQATT, CDR2 SNEGSKA (reference sequence). This CDR3 spans 13 amino acids. Between the trimmed V and J ends, which lost 3 bases and 1 base, there was a span of 8 bases. CDR3 amino acids: CSARWGGTDTQYF. In DNA, the CDR3 is TGCAGTGCTAGGTGGGGGGGCACAGATACGCAGTATTTT.

This clonotype was observed a few times. The chain is built from TRBV6-5 and TRBJ2-7; a weak D match, TRBD2 (6 bases). V was pared by 1 base and J by 4 bases, with 8 bases between. This CDR3 has 13 amino acids. CDR1 is MNHEY and CDR2 is SVGAGI in the germline V gene. The CDR3 loop is CASSYYGGYEQYF. As DNA, the CDR3 is TGTGCCAGCAGTTACTACGGAGGGTACGAGCAGTACTTC.

In its sample, this clonotype was seen once. The chain combines TRBV5-1 with TRBJ1-1; a possible D gene is TRBD1 (6 bases). The length of the CDR3 is 14 residues. CDR1 SGHRS and CDR2 YFSETQ come from the germline V gene. V gave up 7 bases and J gave up 2 bases, with 15 bases separating them. DNA of the CDR3: TGCGCCAGCTCCGCGGGGGCTCAAAACACTGAAGCTTTCTTT. It is translated as CASSAGAQNTEAFF.

V usage is TRBV20-1 and J usage is TRBJ2-7; D is undetermined. Judging by the DNA end, TRBJ2-5 fits better; the J call may be wrong. Germline CDR1 is DFQATT and CDR2 is SNEGSKA (reference sequence). The CDR3 is 10 amino acids. This CDR3 is CSAKEETQYF. The DNA of the CDR3 is TGCAGTGCTAAGGAAGAGACCCAGTACTTC.

The rearrangement joins TRBV4-1 to TRBJ2-1; TRBD1 aligns across 10 bases. This CDR3 has 14 residues. Trimming cost V 8 bases and J 8 bases; bases outside gene matches: 9. Germline V gene sequence: CDR1 MGHRA, CDR2 YSYEKL. DNA for the CDR3: TGCGCCAGCCGACGGGACAGGGGCGGGGATGAGCAGTTCTTC. It yields the protein CASRRDRGGDEQFF.